This TCR beta chain is from a study of CD8 T cells in Susac syndrome. Random-hexamer reverse transcription was applied to roughly 0.5 to 1 ug RNA. TCRdb analysed the immunoSEQ multiplex PCR reads with MiXCR anew, one entry per CDR3 protein. The sample has some 60,000 distinct CDR3 sequences; around 90% are singletons. The CDR3 contains 12 residues. Germline V lookup: CDR1 SNHLY, CDR2 FYNNEI. Trimming took off 7 bases at V and 3 bases at J, with 9 bases between the two ends. This sequence was found in a human donor in good health. Sequenced: CD8+ T cells from PBMCs. The chain links TRBV2 to TRBJ1-1, with a weak D call TRBD1 (5 bases). CDR3 loop: CASIGEYTEAFF. For the CDR3, the DNA is TGTGCCAGCATAGGGGAATACACTGAAGCTTTCTTT.